A selection of T cell receptor beta chains follows, all from one sample in a study of blood T cell repertoires in COVID-19. Using immunoSEQ multiplex PCR, the repertoire was profiled, and TCRdb retains in-frame clones only, with some absent. Of fewer than 350,000 clones in the sample, about 89% were seen once. Source material: peripheral blood. These receptors were taken from a man aged 40-50 years with acute or convalescent COVID-19. CDR3s include the opening cysteine and the closing phenylalanine or tryptophan.

>TRBJ1-2|TRBV6-1
CASSEGQGFGGYTF
>TRBJ1-1|TRBV27
CASSPWGQRNTEAFF
>TRBJ2-2|TRBV6-5
CAIRDYDTGELFF
>TRBJ1-1|TRBV4-2
CASSTSQGPEAFF
>TRBJ1-6|TRBV30
CAWTRDSLSPLHF
>TRBJ1-4|TRBV23-1
CASSQTNRGFPQEKLFF
>TRBJ1-2|TRBV5-4
CASSPDRASGYTF
>TRBJ1-2|TRBV10-1
CASSRTGMDGYTF
>TRBJ2-1|TRBV10-3
CAISVRGAGGNEQFF
>TRBJ2-2|TRBV7-2
CASSWDIANTGELFF
>TRBJ1-2|TRBV25-1
CASSASRGGAEGYTF
>TRBJ2-7|TRBV27
CASSYDRVGEQYF
>TRBJ2-7|TRBV6-5
CASRAGPFEQYF
>TRBJ1-1|TRBV11-2
CASSLVFRNTEAFF
>TRBJ2-7|TRBV5-6
CASSMGLAYYEQYF
>TRBJ2-1|TRBV7-6
CASSVGTGGKDEQFF
>TRBJ1-5|TRBV30
CAWSVGDSGPQHF
>TRBJ1-6|TRBV20-1
CSASAGSGSPLHF
>TRBJ2-7|TRBV27
CASISLLRASGSYEQYF
>TRBJ1-2|TRBV6-1
CASSAAAYGYTF
>TRBJ1-2|TRBV19
CASSLARFRTGGEDGYTF
>TRBJ1-2|TRBV7-8
CASSSQGDDYGYTF
>TRBJ1-1|TRBV11-2
CASSLDGQGLFEAFF
>TRBJ2-1|TRBV6-6
CTSIGTVYNEQFF
>TRBJ1-3|TRBV5-1
CASSLGRGGNTIYF
>TRBJ1-1|TRBV15
CATSRRQANTEAFF
>TRBJ2-1|TRBV24-1
CATSDLGGGRNNEQFF
>TRBJ1-4|TRBV5-6
CASSLEGVGEKLFF
>TRBJ1-2|TRBV7-9
CASSQLWGEEGYTF
>TRBJ2-7|TRBV12-3/TRBV12-4
CASTSLAGGEQYF
>TRBJ1-5|TRBV24-1
CATSDTGQGKGNQPQHF
>TRBJ1-2|TRBV13
CASSPGFYGYTF
>TRBJ2-1|TRBV2
CASRADRGANEQFF
>TRBJ1-2|TRBV2
CASIIVDYGYTF
>TRBJ2-1|TRBV7-6
CASSLWDRAYNEQFF
>TRBJ1-5|TRBV6-2/TRBV6-3
CASSYASGWSQPQHF
>TRBJ2-2|TRBV9
CASSAEDRAGTGELFF
>TRBJ1-2|TRBV3-1/TRBV3-2
CASSSRDRVSYGYTF
>TRBJ1-5|TRBV23-1
CASSGCWDSINQPQHF
>TRBJ1-1|TRBV12-3/TRBV12-4
CASSWGETEAFF
>TRBJ2-5|TRBV10-1
CASGASGQETQYF
>TRBJ2-1|TRBV5-5
CASSLRGGSYNEQFF
>TRBJ1-3|TRBV7-2
CASRSGGRRNTIYF
>TRBJ2-3|TRBV4-2
CASSRAGGTDTQYF
>TRBJ2-1|TRBV2
CASSGLQNEQFF
>TRBJ2-7|TRBV29-1
CSVWDSKNYEQYF
>TRBJ1-2|TRBV10-2
CASSPWTGAGYTF
>TRBJ1-2|TRBV10-2
CASSRDSYGYTF
>TRBJ2-7|TRBV3-1/TRBV3-2
CASSQVWTRGYEQYF
>TRBJ1-2|TRBV19
CASTPLGGYGYTF
>TRBJ1-5|TRBV2
CASSSGQGNQPQHF